This TCR beta chain was sequenced in a study of spatial heterogeneity in lung cancer. There are many counts of this clonotype. Every individual TCR cDNA molecule carried its own unique molecular identifier, which allowed correction of PCR and sequencing errors. TCRdb called the 5' RACE reads again in MiXCR, with one record for every CDR3 protein. Among 25,000 or so distinct CDR3 sequences listed, 3.3% were seen once. Noted time point: sample taken at primary tumor resection. The cohort: approximately 74 early-stage, untreated non-small cell lung cancer patients. The sample consisted of PBMCs, taken at surgery. This receptor was obtained from a female donor with early-stage non-small cell lung cancer.

In DNA form, the CDR3 reads TGTGCCAGCAGTTATACGGGAGGGCCCAGCAATGAGCAGTTCTTC. This encodes CASSYTGGPSNEQFF. J is TRBJ2-1 and V is TRBV12-3 or TRBV12-4; TRBD2 agrees at 8 bases. With 4 bases clipped from V and 6 bases from J, the junction kept 8 bases outside the gene matches. The CDR3 has 15 amino acids.